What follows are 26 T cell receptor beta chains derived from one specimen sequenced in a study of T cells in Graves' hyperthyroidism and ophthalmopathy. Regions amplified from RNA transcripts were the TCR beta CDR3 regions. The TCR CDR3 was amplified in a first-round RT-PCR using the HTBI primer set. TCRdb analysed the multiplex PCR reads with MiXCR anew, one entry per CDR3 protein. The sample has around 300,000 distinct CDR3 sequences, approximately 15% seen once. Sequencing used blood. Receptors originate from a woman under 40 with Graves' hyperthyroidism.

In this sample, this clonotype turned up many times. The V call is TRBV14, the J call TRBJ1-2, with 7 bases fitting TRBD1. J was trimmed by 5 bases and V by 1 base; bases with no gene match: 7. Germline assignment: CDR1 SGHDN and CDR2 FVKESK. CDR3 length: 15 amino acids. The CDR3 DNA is TGTGCCAGCAGCCAAGTTGCCGGGACAGATTATGGCTACACCTTC. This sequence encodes CASSQVAGTDYGYTF. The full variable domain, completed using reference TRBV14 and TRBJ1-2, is EAGVTQFPSHSVIEKGQTVTLRCDPISGHDNLYWYRRVMGKEIKFLLHFVKESKQDESGMPNNRFLAERTGGTYSTLKVQPAELEDSGVYFCASSQVAGTDYGYTFGSGTRLTVV.

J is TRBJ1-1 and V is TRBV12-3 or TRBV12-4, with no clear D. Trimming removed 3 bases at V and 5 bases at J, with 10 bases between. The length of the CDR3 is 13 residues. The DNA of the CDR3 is TGTGCCAGCAGTTTGACCGGTGAGACTGAAGCTTTCTTT. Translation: CASSLTGETEAFF.

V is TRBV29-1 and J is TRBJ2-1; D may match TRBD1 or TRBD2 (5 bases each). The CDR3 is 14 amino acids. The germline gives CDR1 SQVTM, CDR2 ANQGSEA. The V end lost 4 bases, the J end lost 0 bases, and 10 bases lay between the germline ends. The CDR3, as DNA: TGCAGCGTTGTGGGGGAGAACTCCTACAATGAGCAGTTCTTC. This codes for CSVVGENSYNEQFF.

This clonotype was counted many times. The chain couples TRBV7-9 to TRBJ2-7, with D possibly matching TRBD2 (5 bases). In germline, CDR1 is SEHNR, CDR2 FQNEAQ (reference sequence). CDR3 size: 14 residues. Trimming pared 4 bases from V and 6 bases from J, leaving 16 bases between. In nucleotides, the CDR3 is TGTGCCAGCAGCTCGGAGGCCAAGTTGGCCGAGCAGTACTTC. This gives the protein CASSSEAKLAEQYF.

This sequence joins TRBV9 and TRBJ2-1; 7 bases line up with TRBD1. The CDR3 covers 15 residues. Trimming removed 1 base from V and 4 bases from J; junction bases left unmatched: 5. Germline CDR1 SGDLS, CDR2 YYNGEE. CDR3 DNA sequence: TGTGCCAGCAGCGTAACTGACAGGGCATACAATGAGCAGTTCTTC. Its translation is CASSVTDRAYNEQFF.

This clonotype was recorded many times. In DNA form, the CDR3 reads TGTGCCAGTGGGGACATTGAACTGTTTTTT. It translates to CASGDIELFF. The chain has TRBV19 and TRBJ1-4; perhaps TRBD1 as D (6 bases). Germline V CDR1 and CDR2: LNHDA, SQIVND (reference sequence). V dropped 8 bases and J dropped 12 bases, with 10 bases sitting between them. The CDR3 has 10 residues. Using reference TRBV19 and TRBJ1-4 for the parts outside the CDR3, the full variable domain is DGGITQSPKYLFRKEGQNVTLSCEQNLNHDAMYWYRQDPGQGLRLIYYSQIVNDFQKGDIAEGYSVSREKKESFPLTVTSAQKNPTAFYLCASGDIELFFGSGTQLSVL.

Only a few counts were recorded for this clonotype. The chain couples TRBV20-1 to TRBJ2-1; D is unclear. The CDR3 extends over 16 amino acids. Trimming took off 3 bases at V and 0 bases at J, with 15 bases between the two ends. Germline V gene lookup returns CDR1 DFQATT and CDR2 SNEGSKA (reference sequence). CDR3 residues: CSASPVGKSSYNEQFF. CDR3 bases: TGCAGTGCTAGCCCCGTGGGTAAGAGCTCCTACAATGAGCAGTTCTTC.

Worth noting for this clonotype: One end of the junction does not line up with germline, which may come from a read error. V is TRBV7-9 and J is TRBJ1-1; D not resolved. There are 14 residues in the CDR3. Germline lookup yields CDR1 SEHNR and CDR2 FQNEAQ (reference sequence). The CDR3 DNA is TGTGCCAGCAGCTTAGCGCAAGTGAACACTGGAGCTTTCTTT. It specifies CASSLAQVNTGAFF.

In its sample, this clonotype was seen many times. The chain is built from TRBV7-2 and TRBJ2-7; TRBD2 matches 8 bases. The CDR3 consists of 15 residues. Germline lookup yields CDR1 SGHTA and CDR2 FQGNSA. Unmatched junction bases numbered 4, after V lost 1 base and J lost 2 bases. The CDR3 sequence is CASSLGRGVTYEQYF. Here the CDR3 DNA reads TGTGCCAGCAGCTTAGGGCGGGGGGTCACCTACGAGCAGTACTTC.

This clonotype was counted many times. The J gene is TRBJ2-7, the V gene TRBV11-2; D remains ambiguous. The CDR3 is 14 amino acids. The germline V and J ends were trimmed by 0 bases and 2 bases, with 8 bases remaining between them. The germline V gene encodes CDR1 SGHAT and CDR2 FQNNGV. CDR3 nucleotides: TGTGCCAGCAGCTTAGATAGGAGTACCTACGAGCAGTACTTC. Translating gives CASSLDRSTYEQYF.

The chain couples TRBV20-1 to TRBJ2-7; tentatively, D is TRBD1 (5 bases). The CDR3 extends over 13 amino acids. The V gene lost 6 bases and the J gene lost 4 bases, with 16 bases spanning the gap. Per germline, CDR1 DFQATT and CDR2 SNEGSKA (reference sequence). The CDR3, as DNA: TGCAGTGCACCGGCCCAGGGTTCTTACGAGCAGTACTTC. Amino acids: CSAPAQGSYEQYF.

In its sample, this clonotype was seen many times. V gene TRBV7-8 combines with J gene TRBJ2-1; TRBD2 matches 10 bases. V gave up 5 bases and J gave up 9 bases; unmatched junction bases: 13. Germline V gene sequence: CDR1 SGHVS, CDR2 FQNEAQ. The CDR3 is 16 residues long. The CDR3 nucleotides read TGTGCCAGCAGCCCTGGGGGGCTAGCGGGAGCAAGTGAGCAGTTCTTC. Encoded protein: CASSPGGLAGASEQFF. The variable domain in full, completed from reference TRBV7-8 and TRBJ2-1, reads GAGVSQSPRYKVAKRGQDVALRCDPISGHVSLFWYQQALGQGPEFLTYFQNEAQLDKSGLPSDRFFAERPEGSVSTLKIQRTQQEDSAVYLCASSPGGLAGASEQFFGPGTRLTVL.

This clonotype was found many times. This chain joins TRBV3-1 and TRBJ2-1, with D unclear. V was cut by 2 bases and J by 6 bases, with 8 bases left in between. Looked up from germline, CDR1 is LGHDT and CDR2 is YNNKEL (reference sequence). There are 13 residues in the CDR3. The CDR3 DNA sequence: TGTGCCAGCAGCCAATTTGTAAGCAATGAGCAGTTCTTC. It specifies CASSQFVSNEQFF.

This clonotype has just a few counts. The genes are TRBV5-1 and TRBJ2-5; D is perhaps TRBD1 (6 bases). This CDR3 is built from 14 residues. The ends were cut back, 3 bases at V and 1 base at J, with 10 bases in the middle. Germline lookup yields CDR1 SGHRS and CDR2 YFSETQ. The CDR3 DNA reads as TGCGCCAGCAGCTACGGACAGCTCCAAGAGACCCAGTACTTC. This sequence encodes CASSYGQLQETQYF. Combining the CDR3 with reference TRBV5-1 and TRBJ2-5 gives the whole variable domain KAGVTQTPRYLIKTRGQQVTLSCSPISGHRSVSWYQQTPGQGLQFLFEYFSETQRNKGNFPGRFSGRQFSNSRSEMNVSTLELGDSALYLCASSYGQLQETQYFGPGTRLLVL.

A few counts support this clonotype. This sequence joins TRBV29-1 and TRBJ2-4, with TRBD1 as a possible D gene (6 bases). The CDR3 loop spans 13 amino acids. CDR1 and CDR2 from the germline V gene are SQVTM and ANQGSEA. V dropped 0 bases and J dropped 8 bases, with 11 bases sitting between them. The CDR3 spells CSVEDQGLDIQYF. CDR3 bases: TGCAGCGTTGAAGATCAGGGGCTAGACATTCAGTACTTC.

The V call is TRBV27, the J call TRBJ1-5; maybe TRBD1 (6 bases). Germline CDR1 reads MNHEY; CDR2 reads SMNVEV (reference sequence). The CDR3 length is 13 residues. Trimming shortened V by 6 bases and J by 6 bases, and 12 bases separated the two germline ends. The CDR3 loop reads CASRQGLGQPQHF. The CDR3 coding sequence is TGTGCCAGCAGACAGGGATTGGGTCAGCCCCAGCATTTT.

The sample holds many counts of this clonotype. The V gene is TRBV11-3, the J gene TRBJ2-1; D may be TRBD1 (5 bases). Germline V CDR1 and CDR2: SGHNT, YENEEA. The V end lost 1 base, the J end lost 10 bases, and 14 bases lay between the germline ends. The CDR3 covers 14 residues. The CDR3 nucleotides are TGTGCCAGCAGCTTAGCCCCTGGGGCCCGCGAGCAGTTCTTC. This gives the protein CASSLAPGAREQFF.

CDR3: CSAIPGQGDQPQHF. Here the CDR3 DNA reads TGCAGTGCTATTCCGGGACAGGGGGATCAGCCCCAGCATTTT. V usage is TRBV20-1 and J usage is TRBJ1-5; the match to TRBD1 covers 11 bases. CDR3 length: 14 amino acids. Germline V gene sequence: CDR1 DFQATT, CDR2 SNEGSKA (reference sequence). With V trimmed by 4 bases and J by 5 bases, 4 bases remained unmatched.

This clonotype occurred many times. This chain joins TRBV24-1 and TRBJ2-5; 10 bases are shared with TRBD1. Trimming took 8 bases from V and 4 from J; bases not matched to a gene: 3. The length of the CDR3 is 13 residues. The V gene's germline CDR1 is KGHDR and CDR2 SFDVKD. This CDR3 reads CATMGTGAETQYF. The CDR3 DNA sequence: TGTGCCACCATGGGGACAGGGGCAGAGACCCAGTACTTC.

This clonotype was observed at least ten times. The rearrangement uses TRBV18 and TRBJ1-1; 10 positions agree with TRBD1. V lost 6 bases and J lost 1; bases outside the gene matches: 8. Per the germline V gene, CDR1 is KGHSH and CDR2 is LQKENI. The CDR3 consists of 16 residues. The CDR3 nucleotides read TGTGCCAGCTCCCCAGTCGACAGGGGGCGGAACACTGAAGCTTTCTTT. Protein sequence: CASSPVDRGRNTEAFF. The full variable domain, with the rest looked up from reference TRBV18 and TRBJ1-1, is NAGVMQNPRHLVRRRGQEARLRCSPMKGHSHVYWYRQLPEEGLKFMVYLQKENIIDESGMPKERFSAEFPKEGPSILRIQQVVRGDSAAYFCASSPVDRGRNTEAFFGQGTRLTVV.

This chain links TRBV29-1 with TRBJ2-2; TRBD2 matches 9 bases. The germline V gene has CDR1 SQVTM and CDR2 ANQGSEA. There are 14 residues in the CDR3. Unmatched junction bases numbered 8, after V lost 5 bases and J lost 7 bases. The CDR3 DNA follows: TGCAGCGTTCTTAGCGGGAGAGGAGTCGGGGAGCTGTTTTTT. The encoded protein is CSVLSGRGVGELFF.

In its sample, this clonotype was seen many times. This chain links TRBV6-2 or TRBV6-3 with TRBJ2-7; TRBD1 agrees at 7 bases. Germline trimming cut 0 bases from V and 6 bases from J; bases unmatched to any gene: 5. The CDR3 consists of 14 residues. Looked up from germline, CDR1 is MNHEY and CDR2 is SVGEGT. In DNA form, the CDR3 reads TGTGCCAGCAGTTACTCAACAGGGGTGAGCGAGCAGTACTTC. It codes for CASSYSTGVSEQYF.

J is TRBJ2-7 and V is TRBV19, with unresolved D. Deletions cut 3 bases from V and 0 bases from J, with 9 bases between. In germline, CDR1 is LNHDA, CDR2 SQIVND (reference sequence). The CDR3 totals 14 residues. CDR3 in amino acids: CASSISRYSYEQYF. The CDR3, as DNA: TGTGCCAGTAGTATTAGTCGATACTCCTACGAGCAGTACTTC.

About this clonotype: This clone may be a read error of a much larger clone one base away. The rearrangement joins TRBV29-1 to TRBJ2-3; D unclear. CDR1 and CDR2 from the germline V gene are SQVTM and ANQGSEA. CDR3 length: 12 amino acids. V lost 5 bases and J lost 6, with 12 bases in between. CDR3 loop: CSVSARGDTQYF. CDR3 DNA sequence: TGCAGCGTTTCTGCAAGAGGCGATACGCAGTATTTT.

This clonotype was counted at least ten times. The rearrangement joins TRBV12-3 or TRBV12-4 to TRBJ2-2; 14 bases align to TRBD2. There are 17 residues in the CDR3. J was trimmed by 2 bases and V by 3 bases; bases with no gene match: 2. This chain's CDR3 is CASSLGLAGVNTGELFF. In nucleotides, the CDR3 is TGTGCCAGCAGTTTGGGACTAGCGGGAGTCAACACCGGGGAGCTGTTTTTT.

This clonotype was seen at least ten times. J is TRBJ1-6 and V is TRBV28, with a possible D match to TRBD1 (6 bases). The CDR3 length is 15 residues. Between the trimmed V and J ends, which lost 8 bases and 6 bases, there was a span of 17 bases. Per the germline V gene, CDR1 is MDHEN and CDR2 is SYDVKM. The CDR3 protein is CASRPPGQLNSPLHF. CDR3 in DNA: TGTGCCAGCCGCCCCCCCGGACAGCTTAATTCACCCCTCCACTTT.